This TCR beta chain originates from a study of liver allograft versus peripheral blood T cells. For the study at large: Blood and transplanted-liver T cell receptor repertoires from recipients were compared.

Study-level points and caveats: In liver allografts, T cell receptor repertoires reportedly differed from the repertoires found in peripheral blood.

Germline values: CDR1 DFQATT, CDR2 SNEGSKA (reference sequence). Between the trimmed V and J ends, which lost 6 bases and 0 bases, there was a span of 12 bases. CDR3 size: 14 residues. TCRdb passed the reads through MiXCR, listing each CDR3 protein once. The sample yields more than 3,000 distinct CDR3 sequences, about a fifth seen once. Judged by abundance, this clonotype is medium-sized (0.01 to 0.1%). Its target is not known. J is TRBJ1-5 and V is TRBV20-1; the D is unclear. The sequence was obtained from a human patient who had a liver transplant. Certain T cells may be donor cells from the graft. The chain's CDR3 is CSAAGSTSNQPQHF. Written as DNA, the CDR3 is TGCAGTGCCGCGGGGTCGACTAGCAATCAGCCCCAGCATTTT.